This entry concerns a single T cell receptor beta chain. This entry is derived from a study of blood T cell repertoires in COVID-19. Across the whole study: Acute and convalescent COVID-19 samples came from the United States, Italy and Spain. PBMCs, B-cell-depleted T cells, or T cells provided the cDNA or gDNA that made up the material.

As handled by the study authors: By means of reference gene primer amplification, nucleated cell counts were estimated. TCRdb's copy holds only in-frame clones and misses some; the assay was immunoSEQ multiplex PCR. Clone size and V and J calls were adopted from that table, with D and trimming inferred from the DNA. This sample has about 120,000 clones, with around 86% found just once. The CDR3 is made up of 14 amino acids. V was shortened by 8 bases and J by 3 bases, with 14 bases between the two germline ends. The germline V gene encodes CDR1 MNHEY and CDR2 SVGAGI. The J gene is TRBJ1-5, the V gene TRBV6-5; tentatively, D is TRBD1 (5 bases). This receptor was obtained from a woman aged 65 to 85 with COVID-19, enrolled during active disease. Sequencing was performed on peripheral blood. The CDR3 sequence: CASDTRDSNQPQHF. The CDR3 nucleotides read TGTGCCAGCGATACCCGGGACTCCAATCAGCCCCAGCATTTT.